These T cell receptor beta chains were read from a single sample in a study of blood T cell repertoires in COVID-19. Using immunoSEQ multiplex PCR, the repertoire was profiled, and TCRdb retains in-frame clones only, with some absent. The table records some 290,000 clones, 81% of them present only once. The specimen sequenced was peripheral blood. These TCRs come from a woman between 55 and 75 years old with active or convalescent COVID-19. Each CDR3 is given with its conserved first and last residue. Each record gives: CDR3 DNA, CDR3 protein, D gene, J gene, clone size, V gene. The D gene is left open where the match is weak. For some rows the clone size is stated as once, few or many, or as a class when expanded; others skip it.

cdr3_nt: TGTGCCAGTAGTACCGGGACAGGGACTAACTATGGCTACACCTTC; cdr3_aa: CASSTGTGTNYGYTF; d_call: TRBD1; j_call: TRBJ1-2; clone_size: few; v_call: TRBV19
cdr3_nt: TGTGCCAGCAGCCTAACAGGGGAAGGAAATGGCTACACCTTC; cdr3_aa: CASSLTGEGNGYTF; d_call: TRBD1; j_call: TRBJ1-2; clone_size: few; v_call: TRBV7-9
cdr3_nt: TGTGCCAGCAGTTACTCACGCGGACAGAGATTCAACGGCTACACCTTC; cdr3_aa: CASSYSRGQRFNGYTF; d_call: .; j_call: TRBJ1-2; clone_size: .; v_call: TRBV6-5
cdr3_nt: TGTGCCAGTAGTATAGTAGCCAACACCGGGGAGCTGTTTTTT; cdr3_aa: CASSIVANTGELFF; d_call: .; j_call: TRBJ2-2; clone_size: few; v_call: TRBV19
cdr3_nt: TGTGCCAGCAGTCCTGGACAGGCCGTCAATGGCTACACCTTC; cdr3_aa: CASSPGQAVNGYTF; d_call: TRBD1; j_call: TRBJ1-2; clone_size: .; v_call: TRBV5-4
cdr3_nt: TGTGCCAGCAGCCCTCGTCCCGGGACAATCACAGATACGCAGTATTTT; cdr3_aa: CASSPRPGTITDTQYF; d_call: .; j_call: TRBJ2-3; clone_size: .; v_call: TRBV9
cdr3_nt: TGTGCCACCAGTGACCGCGGGACTAGGGATACGCAGTATTTT; cdr3_aa: CATSDRGTRDTQYF; d_call: TRBD2; j_call: TRBJ2-3; clone_size: .; v_call: TRBV24-1
cdr3_nt: TGTGCCAGCAGCTTAGGCCTTTTTACGCAGTATAGCAATCAGCCCCAGCATTTT; cdr3_aa: CASSLGLFTQYSNQPQHF; d_call: .; j_call: TRBJ1-5; clone_size: .; v_call: TRBV13
cdr3_nt: TGTGCCAGCTGGTCGGGACAGGGGACAGATACGCAGTATTTT; cdr3_aa: CASWSGQGTDTQYF; d_call: TRBD1; j_call: TRBJ2-3; clone_size: .; v_call: TRBV6-5
cdr3_nt: TGTGCCAGCAGCCAAGAAGACAGCCTCTCCACAGATACGCAGTATTTT; cdr3_aa: CASSQEDSLSTDTQYF; d_call: .; j_call: TRBJ2-3; clone_size: .; v_call: TRBV14
cdr3_nt: TGTGCCAGCAGCGAGACAGGGCTCTCTGAAGCTTTCTTT; cdr3_aa: CASSETGLSEAFF; d_call: TRBD1; j_call: TRBJ1-1; clone_size: .; v_call: TRBV6-4
cdr3_nt: TGTGCCAGCAGGGGAACGGGGGTACGTCAGCCCCAGCATTTT; cdr3_aa: CASRGTGVRQPQHF; d_call: .; j_call: TRBJ1-5; clone_size: .; v_call: TRBV6-5
cdr3_nt: TGTGCCAGCAGCCAAGATTCGGCTTCTCAGGGAAAACTGTTTTTT; cdr3_aa: CASSQDSASQGKLFF; d_call: .; j_call: TRBJ1-4; clone_size: .; v_call: TRBV3-1/TRBV3-2
cdr3_nt: TGTGCCAGCAGTGTATATAGACAGGGATTAAACTATGGCTACACCTTC; cdr3_aa: CASSVYRQGLNYGYTF; d_call: TRBD1; j_call: TRBJ1-2; clone_size: once; v_call: TRBV27
cdr3_nt: TGTGCCAGTCGGCAATGGGAGACGGGGGGTCAGCCCCAGCATTTT; cdr3_aa: CASRQWETGGQPQHF; d_call: .; j_call: TRBJ1-5; clone_size: .; v_call: TRBV19
cdr3_nt: TGTGCCAGCAGTGACAGGGGTGTTGGTCAGCCCCAGCATTTT; cdr3_aa: CASSDRGVGQPQHF; d_call: .; j_call: TRBJ1-5; clone_size: .; v_call: TRBV2
cdr3_nt: TGTGCCAGCAGGCCGCCGGGACAGTCCTACGAGCAGTACTTC; cdr3_aa: CASRPPGQSYEQYF; d_call: TRBD1; j_call: TRBJ2-7; clone_size: .; v_call: TRBV6-5